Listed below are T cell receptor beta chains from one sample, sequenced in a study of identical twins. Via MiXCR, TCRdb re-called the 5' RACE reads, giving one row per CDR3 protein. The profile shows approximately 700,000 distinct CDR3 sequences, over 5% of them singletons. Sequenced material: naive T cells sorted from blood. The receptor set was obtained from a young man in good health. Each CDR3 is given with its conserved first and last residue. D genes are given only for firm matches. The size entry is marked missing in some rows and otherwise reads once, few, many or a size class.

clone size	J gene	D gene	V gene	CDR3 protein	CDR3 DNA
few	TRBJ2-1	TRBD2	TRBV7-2	CASKPSGRGNEQFF	TGTGCCAGCAAACCTAGCGGGAGGGGTAATGAGCAGTTCTTC
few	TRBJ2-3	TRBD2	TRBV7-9	CASSGRNGRGTQYF	TGTGCCAGCAGCGGCAGGAACGGGAGGGGTACGCAGTATTTT
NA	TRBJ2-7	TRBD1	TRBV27	CASTPGGGPYEQYF	TGTGCCAGTACCCCAGGGGGCGGTCCCTACGAGCAGTACTTC
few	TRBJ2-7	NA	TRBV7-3	CASSLTGGEYEQYF	TGTGCCAGCAGCTTAACTGGGGGAGAATACGAGCAGTACTTC
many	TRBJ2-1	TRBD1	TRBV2	CASSRDRFSNEQFF	TGTGCCAGCAGTCGGGACAGGTTTAGCAATGAGCAGTTCTTC
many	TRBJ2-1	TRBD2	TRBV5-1	CASRGGTYNEQFF	TGCGCCAGTCGGGGGGGGACCTACAATGAGCAGTTCTTC
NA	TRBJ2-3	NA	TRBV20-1	CSALPFIGTDTQYF	TGCAGTGCTCTCCCGTTTATAGGCACAGATACGCAGTATTTT
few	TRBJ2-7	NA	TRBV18	CASSPPSGTYEQYF	TGTGCCAGCTCACCACCGTCAGGCACCTACGAGCAGTACTTC
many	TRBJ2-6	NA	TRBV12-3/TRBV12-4	CASSLNGVGANVLTF	TGTGCCAGCAGTTTAAATGGCGTGGGGGCCAACGTCCTGACTTTC
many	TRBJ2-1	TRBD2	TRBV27	CASTRDYISNEQFF	TGTGCCAGCACCAGGGACTATATAAGCAATGAGCAGTTCTTC
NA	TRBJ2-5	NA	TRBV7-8	CASSYRVEETQYF	TGTGCCAGCAGCTACAGGGTGGAAGAGACCCAGTACTTC